Listed below are T cell receptor beta chains from one sample, sequenced in a study of T cell responses to AZD1222 COVID-19 vaccine. The method was immunoSEQ multiplex PCR; TCRdb's version includes in-frame clones alone and lacks a portion of them. The sample lists around 260,000 clones, approximately 95% occurring once. The sample was peripheral blood, taken on day 0 of AZD1222 vaccination. The receptors originated from an adult in good health. CDR3s include the opening cysteine and the closing phenylalanine or tryptophan. A D gene is named only where the DNA matches it firmly. The listing skips clone size in some rows; elsewhere it reads once, few, many or a size class.

j_call v_call d_call clone_size cdr3_aa cdr3_nt
TRBJ2-3 TRBV15 TRBD2 - CATAGGAGYTDTQYF TGTGCCACCGCTGGGGGAGCGGGGTACACAGATACGCAGTATTTT
TRBJ2-7 TRBV9 - - CASSPSVGYEQYF TGTGCCAGCAGCCCCTCCGTGGGATACGAGCAGTACTTC
TRBJ2-1 TRBV6-4 - - CASSDSSKGGNEQFF TGTGCCAGCAGTGACTCGTCAAAGGGAGGCAATGAGCAGTTCTTC
TRBJ2-7 TRBV29-1 TRBD1 - CSVGTGGRKYF TGCAGCGTTGGGACAGGGGGGCGTAAGTACTTC
TRBJ1-3 TRBV5-5 - - CASISEGILSGNTIYF TGTGCCAGCATCTCGGAAGGCATCCTCTCTGGAAACACCATATATTTT
TRBJ2-3 TRBV29-1 - - CSVEGVMESADTQYF TGCAGCGTTGAAGGGGTAATGGAAAGTGCGGATACGCAGTATTTT
TRBJ2-7 TRBV28 - - CASTLPGLDEQYF TGTGCCAGCACACTACCGGGACTCGACGAGCAGTACTTC
TRBJ1-4 TRBV12-3/TRBV12-4 TRBD1 - CASRGQGGEKLFF TGTGCCAGCCGTGGACAGGGAGGAGAAAAACTGTTTTTT
TRBJ2-7 TRBV25-1 TRBD1 - CASSDHRQGYEQYF TGTGCCAGCAGTGACCATAGACAGGGCTACGAGCAGTACTTC
TRBJ1-2 TRBV2 - - CASTGSTAIYGYTF TGTGCCAGCACTGGATCGACAGCAATCTATGGCTACACCTTC
TRBJ1-5 TRBV28 - - CASSLGGTGNQPQHF TGTGCCAGCAGTTTGGGAGGGACGGGCAATCAGCCCCAGCATTTT
TRBJ1-1 TRBV19 - - CASSFAGGTEAFF TGTGCCAGTTCCTTTGCGGGGGGAACTGAAGCTTTCTTT
TRBJ2-3 TRBV7-9 - - CASSLAGAGSTDTQYF TGTGCCAGCAGCTTAGCGGGAGCCGGTAGCACAGATACGCAGTATTTT
TRBJ1-2 TRBV7-9 - - CASSESYMGYGYTF TGTGCCAGCAGCGAATCTTATATGGGGTATGGCTACACCTTC
TRBJ2-7 TRBV15 TRBD1 - CATSIWTGYEQYF TGTGCCACCAGCATCTGGACAGGCTACGAGCAGTACTTC
TRBJ1-2 TRBV5-1 - - CASSLAGREDGNGYTF TGCGCCAGCAGCTTGGCGGGGAGGGAAGATGGGAATGGCTACACCTTC
TRBJ2-7 TRBV28 TRBD1 - CASSSGTGGYEQYF TGTGCCAGCAGTTCCGGGACAGGGGGATACGAGCAGTACTTC
TRBJ2-7 TRBV7-9 TRBD1 - CASSDRGAYEQYF TGTGCCAGCAGCGACAGGGGGGCCTACGAGCAGTACTTC
TRBJ1-5 TRBV19 - - CASSITWEQPQHF TGTGCCAGTAGTATCACCTGGGAACAGCCCCAGCATTTT
TRBJ1-6 TRBV19 - - CASKTVSNSPLHF TGTGCCAGCAAGACTGTATCGAATTCACCCCTCCACTTT
TRBJ1-2 TRBV2 - - CASRESVYSYGYTF TGTGCCAGCAGGGAATCGGTCTACTCCTATGGCTACACCTTC
TRBJ1-1 TRBV6-2/TRBV6-3 - - CASTYRVQAFF TGTGCCAGCACTTACCGGGTCCAAGCTTTCTTT
TRBJ1-5 TRBV5-6 - - CASSAQGVVQPQHF TGTGCCAGCAGCGCTCAGGGTGTTGTTCAGCCCCAGCATTTT
TRBJ2-6 TRBV7-9 - - CASSLGVPSGANVLTF TGTGCCAGCAGCTTAGGGGTGCCCTCTGGGGCCAACGTCCTGACTTTC
TRBJ1-2 TRBV6-5 TRBD1 - CASSYGGGGYTF TGTGCCAGCAGTTACGGAGGGGGCGGCTACACCTTC
TRBJ2-7 TRBV27 TRBD1 - CASKPGQAAYEQYF TGTGCCAGCAAACCGGGACAGGCCGCCTACGAGCAGTACTTC
TRBJ1-3 TRBV28 - - CASSAPSRTIYF TGTGCCAGCAGTGCACCTTCCCGCACCATATATTTT
TRBJ2-3 TRBV11-2 TRBD2 - CASSLGLAPLGDTQYF TGTGCCAGCAGCTTAGGACTAGCGCCCCTCGGGGATACGCAGTATTTT
TRBJ1-2 TRBV12-3/TRBV12-4 - - CASSPSQGGYTF TGTGCCAGCAGTCCCTCCCAGGGAGGCTACACCTTC
TRBJ1-1 TRBV5-6 - - CASRGEEGGDTEAFF TGTGCCAGCAGGGGGGAGGAGGGAGGAGACACTGAAGCTTTCTTT
TRBJ2-4 TRBV18 - - CASSRDNVKYF TGTGCCAGCTCACGGGACAACGTAAAGTACTTC
TRBJ2-3 TRBV5-1 TRBD2 - CASSYSSGSGDTQYF TGCGCCAGCAGCTACAGTAGCGGGAGTGGAGATACGCAGTATTTT
TRBJ2-1 TRBV5-4 - - CASSPPFQGIGNEQFF TGTGCCAGCAGCCCCCCTTTTCAGGGCATCGGCAATGAGCAGTTCTTC
TRBJ2-1 TRBV5-1 TRBD2 - CASSLQLAGGNEQFF TGCGCCAGCAGCTTGCAGCTAGCGGGGGGCAATGAGCAGTTCTTC
TRBJ2-7 TRBV7-6 - - CASSPAASTVYEQYF TGTGCCAGCAGCCCGGCTGCGTCGACAGTCTACGAGCAGTACTTC
TRBJ2-5 TRBV18 TRBD2 - CASSPLGLAPSETQYF TGTGCCAGCTCACCTCTTGGACTAGCGCCCTCAGAGACCCAGTACTTC
TRBJ1-2 TRBV5-1 - - CASSPSGQNGYTF TGCGCCAGCAGTCCAAGCGGACAGAATGGCTACACCTTC
TRBJ1-6 TRBV27 - - CASNIQGPNSPLHF TGTGCCAGCAATATACAGGGCCCTAATTCACCCCTCCACTTT
TRBJ1-3 TRBV28 - - CASSAASAGNTIYF TGTGCCAGCAGTGCTGCGTCCGCTGGAAACACCATATATTTT
TRBJ1-1 TRBV6-2/TRBV6-3 - - CASSYKVSSRTEAFF TGTGCCAGCAGTTACAAGGTGTCGAGTAGGACTGAAGCTTTCTTT
TRBJ2-7 TRBV3-1/TRBV3-2 TRBD1 - CASSPRQGSYEQYF TGTGCCAGCAGCCCCAGACAGGGCTCCTACGAGCAGTACTTC
TRBJ2-7 TRBV11-1 TRBD1 - CASSSPTGPLEQYF TGTGCCAGCAGCTCTCCGACAGGGCCCCTCGAGCAGTACTTC
TRBJ2-7 TRBV7-8 - few CASSPLGEVDEQYF TGTGCCAGCAGCCCCCTGGGGGAGGTGGACGAGCAGTACTTC
TRBJ2-2 TRBV19 TRBD2 - CASRGGRENTGELFF TGTGCCAGCCGCGGGGGGCGGGAGAACACCGGGGAGCTGTTTTTT
TRBJ2-3 TRBV5-4 - - CASSLEGGDTQYF TGTGCCAGCAGCTTGGAGGGGGGGGATACGCAGTATTTT